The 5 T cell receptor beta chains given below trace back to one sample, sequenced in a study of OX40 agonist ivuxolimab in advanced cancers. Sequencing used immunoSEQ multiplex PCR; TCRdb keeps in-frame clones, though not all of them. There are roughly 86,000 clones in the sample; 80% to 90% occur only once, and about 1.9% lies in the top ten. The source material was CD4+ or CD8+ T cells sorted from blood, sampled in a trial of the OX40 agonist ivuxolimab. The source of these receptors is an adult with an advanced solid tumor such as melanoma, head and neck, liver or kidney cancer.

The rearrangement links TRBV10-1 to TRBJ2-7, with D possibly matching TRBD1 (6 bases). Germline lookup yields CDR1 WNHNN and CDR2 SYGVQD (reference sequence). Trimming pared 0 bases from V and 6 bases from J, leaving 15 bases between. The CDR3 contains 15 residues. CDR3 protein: CASSESSQGTREQYF. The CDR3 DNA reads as TGCGCCAGCAGTGAGTCTAGTCAGGGGACGCGCGAGCAGTACTTC.

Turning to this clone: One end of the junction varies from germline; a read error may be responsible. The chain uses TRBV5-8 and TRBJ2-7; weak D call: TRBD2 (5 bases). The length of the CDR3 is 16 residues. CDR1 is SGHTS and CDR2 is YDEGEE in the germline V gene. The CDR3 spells CASSQAGVAPSYEQYF. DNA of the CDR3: TGCGCCAGCAGCCAAGCTGGAGTAGCGCCGTCCTACGAGCAGTACTTC.

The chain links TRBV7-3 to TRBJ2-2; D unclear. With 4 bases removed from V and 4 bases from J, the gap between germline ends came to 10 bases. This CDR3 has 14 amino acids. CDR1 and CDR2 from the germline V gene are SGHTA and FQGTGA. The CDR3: CASSYRDPTGELFF. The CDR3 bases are TGTGCCAGCAGCTACAGAGACCCCACCGGGGAGCTGTTTTTT.

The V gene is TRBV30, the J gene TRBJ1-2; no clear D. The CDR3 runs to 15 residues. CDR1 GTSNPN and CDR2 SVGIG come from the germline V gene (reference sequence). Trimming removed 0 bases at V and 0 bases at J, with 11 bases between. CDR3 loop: CAWSVGLLPNYGYTF. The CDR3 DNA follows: TGTGCCTGGAGTGTAGGGCTCCTACCTAACTATGGCTACACCTTC.

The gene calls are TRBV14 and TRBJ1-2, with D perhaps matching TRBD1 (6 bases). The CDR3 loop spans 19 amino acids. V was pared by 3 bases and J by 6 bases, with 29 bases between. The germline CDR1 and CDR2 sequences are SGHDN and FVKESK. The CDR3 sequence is CASSHPDRFSTTNYDGYTF. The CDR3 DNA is TGTGCCAGCAGCCATCCCGACAGGTTTTCAACTACTAACTACGATGGCTACACCTTC.